Detailed here is one T cell receptor beta chain. Germline V gene data show CDR1 as SNHLY and CDR2 as FYNNEI. With V trimmed by 7 bases and J by 15 bases, 9 bases remained unmatched. This CDR3 contains 12 residues. The data stem from a study of CD8+CD57+ T cells in acquired aplastic anemia. The study profiled TCR beta VDJ and CDR3 using genomic DNA as template. TCRdb re-called the reads through MiXCR, storing one row per CDR3 protein. The data contain about 190,000 distinct CDR3 sequences, roughly half of them singletons. What was sequenced was sorted CD4+, CD8+, or CD8+CD57+ T cells (not recorded which) from PBMCs. The chain combines TRBV2 with TRBJ1-6, with 7 bases fitting TRBD1. The TCR originated in a human donor in good health, serving as a control. CDR3 residues: CASIVDRVGLHF. CDR3 DNA sequence: TGTGCCAGCATAGTCGACAGGGTAGGCCTCCACTTT.